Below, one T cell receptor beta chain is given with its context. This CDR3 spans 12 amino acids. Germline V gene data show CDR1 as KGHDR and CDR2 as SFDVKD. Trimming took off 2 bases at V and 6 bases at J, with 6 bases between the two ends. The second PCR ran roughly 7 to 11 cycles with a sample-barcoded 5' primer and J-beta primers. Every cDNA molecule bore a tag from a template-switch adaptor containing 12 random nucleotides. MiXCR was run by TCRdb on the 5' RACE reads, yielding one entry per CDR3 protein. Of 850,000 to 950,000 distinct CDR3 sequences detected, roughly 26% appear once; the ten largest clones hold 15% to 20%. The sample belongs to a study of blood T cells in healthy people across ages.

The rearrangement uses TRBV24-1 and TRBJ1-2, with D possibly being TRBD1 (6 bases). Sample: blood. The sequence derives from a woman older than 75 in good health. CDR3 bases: TGTGCCACCAGTGATTACAGGGATGGCTACACCTTC. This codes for CATSDYRDGYTF.